This TCR beta chain is drawn from a study of cytomegalovirus exposure and HLA in healthy donors. Study results and caveats: A later analysis showed TCR association rates differing by HLA locus, peaking at DRB1 and lowest at HLA-C. As a later analysis revealed, most CMV-associated TCR beta chains appeared HLA-restricted.

60 Vbeta and 13 Jbeta primers were used in PCR. Measured with immunoSEQ multiplex PCR; TCRdb has only the in-frame clones, and not every one. The sample includes approximately 130,000 clones, over 75% of them seen just once. The CDR3 consists of 14 residues. Trimming removed 4 bases at V and 5 bases at J, with 14 bases between. The germline V gene encodes CDR1 LGHNA and CDR2 YSLEER. As for this clone: Its antigen is not known.

The receptor was derived from a man aged 45-65 years in good health and CMV-seronegative. The sequencing input was PBMCs. The V gene is TRBV4-3, the J gene TRBJ2-5; tentatively, D is TRBD1 (5 bases). The CDR3: CASSPNDSGETQYF. The CDR3 DNA reads as TGCGCCAGCAGCCCGAACGACAGTGGGGAGACCCAGTACTTC.